The rows below give T cell receptor beta chains drawn from one sample of a study of T cell responses to AZD1222 COVID-19 vaccine. The assay was immunoSEQ multiplex PCR, and TCRdb's table has in-frame clones only and misses some. The table has some 130,000 clones, about 88% seen once. Sequenced here: peripheral blood, sampled on day 0 of AZD1222 vaccination. The receptors originated from an adult in good health. Each CDR3 is given with its conserved first and last residue. The D gene is left open where the match is weak.

cdr3_aa: CASSAGWGEKLFF
cdr3_nt: TGTGCCAGCAGCGCAGGGTGGGGAGAAAAACTGTTTTTT
d_call: -
v_call: TRBV5-4
j_call: TRBJ1-4

cdr3_aa: CASSLGGGSGYTF
cdr3_nt: TGTGCCAGCAGCTTAGGTGGGGGTAGTGGCTACACCTTC
d_call: -
v_call: TRBV7-2
j_call: TRBJ1-2

cdr3_aa: CASSSEYYEQYF
cdr3_nt: TGTGCCAGCAGTTCGGAGTACTACGAGCAGTACTTC
d_call: -
v_call: TRBV12-3/TRBV12-4
j_call: TRBJ2-7

cdr3_aa: CASSFGQGTRFNYGYTF
cdr3_nt: TGTGCCAGCAGCTTCGGACAGGGGACTCGCTTCAACTATGGCTACACCTTC
d_call: TRBD1
v_call: TRBV5-6
j_call: TRBJ1-2

cdr3_aa: CASSLTGGSQPQHF
cdr3_nt: TGTGCCAGCAGCTTGACCGGGGGCAGCCAGCCCCAGCATTTT
d_call: -
v_call: TRBV5-6
j_call: TRBJ1-5

cdr3_aa: CASSSGTGVNEQYF
cdr3_nt: TGTGCCAGCAGTTCCGGGACAGGGGTAAACGAGCAGTACTTC
d_call: TRBD1
v_call: TRBV6-6
j_call: TRBJ2-7

cdr3_aa: CASSYGMNYGYTF
cdr3_nt: TGTGCCAGCAGTTACGGGATGAACTATGGCTACACCTTC
d_call: -
v_call: TRBV6-5
j_call: TRBJ1-2

cdr3_aa: CASSAWTGVNYGYTF
cdr3_nt: TGTGCCAGCAGCGCCTGGACAGGGGTTAACTATGGCTACACCTTC
d_call: TRBD1
v_call: TRBV9
j_call: TRBJ1-2

cdr3_aa: CATSDFKTGGPGELFF
cdr3_nt: TGTGCCACCAGTGATTTTAAGACAGGGGGACCCGGGGAGCTGTTTTTT
d_call: TRBD1
v_call: TRBV24-1
j_call: TRBJ2-2

cdr3_aa: CASSAGDRHGYTF
cdr3_nt: TGTGCCAGCAGTGCAGGGGACAGACATGGCTACACCTTC
d_call: TRBD1
v_call: TRBV6-6
j_call: TRBJ1-2

cdr3_aa: CASVRDRASYEQYF
cdr3_nt: TGCGCCAGCGTCCGGGACAGAGCCTCCTACGAGCAGTACTTC
d_call: TRBD1
v_call: TRBV5-1
j_call: TRBJ2-7

cdr3_aa: CASSQEANKAGNSPLHF
cdr3_nt: TGTGCCAGCAGCCAAGAGGCCAATAAAGCGGGGAATTCACCCCTCCACTTT
d_call: -
v_call: TRBV4-2
j_call: TRBJ1-6

cdr3_aa: CASSRGYEQYF
cdr3_nt: TGTGCCAGCAGCCGAGGCTACGAGCAGTACTTC
d_call: -
v_call: TRBV14
j_call: TRBJ2-7

cdr3_aa: CASRVTGTNEKLFF
cdr3_nt: TGTGCCAGCAGGGTGACAGGGACGAATGAAAAACTGTTTTTT
d_call: TRBD1
v_call: TRBV2
j_call: TRBJ1-4

cdr3_aa: CASSAGLLYEQYF
cdr3_nt: TGTGCCAGCAGCGCGGGACTCCTCTACGAGCAGTACTTC
d_call: -
v_call: TRBV9
j_call: TRBJ2-7

cdr3_aa: CASSQGGRGNNEQFF
cdr3_nt: TGTGCCAGCTCACAGGGCGGGAGAGGAAACAATGAGCAGTTCTTC
d_call: TRBD2
v_call: TRBV18
j_call: TRBJ2-1

cdr3_aa: CASSFLGNSNQPQHF
cdr3_nt: TGTGCCAGCAGTTTTTTGGGAAATAGCAATCAGCCCCAGCATTTT
d_call: -
v_call: TRBV27
j_call: TRBJ1-5